The clone carrying this T cell receptor beta chain has only a few counts. Its cognate antigen is unknown. The data originate from a study of T cells in Graves' hyperthyroidism and ophthalmopathy. The germline V and J ends were trimmed by 4 bases and 4 bases, with 16 bases remaining between them. This CDR3 region has 15 residues. CDR1 SGHRS and CDR2 YFSETQ come from the germline V gene. There were TCR beta CDR3 regions amplified from RNA transcripts. First-round RT-PCR of the TCR CDR3 relied on the HTBI primer set. Using its own MiXCR run on the multiplex PCR reads, TCRdb lists one record per CDR3 protein. The data hold around 340,000 distinct CDR3 sequences, with roughly 13% observed a single time. Stability of Graves' hyperthyroidism was defined as absent ophthalmopathy progression within 18 months. With a duration under 2 months, the hyperthyroidism was newly diagnosed in patients aged 18 to 65. Broader study findings: Stable hyperthyroidism was separated from ophthalmopathy by a model based on 13 V-J features. Prediction of ophthalmopathy progression came a median around 6 months pre-onset.

The chain joins TRBV5-1 to TRBJ2-3; D is unresolved. The clonotype was recovered from a woman in her twenties or thirties with Graves' hyperthyroidism. Specimen: blood. The CDR3 region has the DNA TGCGCCAGCAGCCCCGCCTCGTCGGTGGCAGATACGCAGTATTTT. It is translated as CASSPASSVADTQYF.